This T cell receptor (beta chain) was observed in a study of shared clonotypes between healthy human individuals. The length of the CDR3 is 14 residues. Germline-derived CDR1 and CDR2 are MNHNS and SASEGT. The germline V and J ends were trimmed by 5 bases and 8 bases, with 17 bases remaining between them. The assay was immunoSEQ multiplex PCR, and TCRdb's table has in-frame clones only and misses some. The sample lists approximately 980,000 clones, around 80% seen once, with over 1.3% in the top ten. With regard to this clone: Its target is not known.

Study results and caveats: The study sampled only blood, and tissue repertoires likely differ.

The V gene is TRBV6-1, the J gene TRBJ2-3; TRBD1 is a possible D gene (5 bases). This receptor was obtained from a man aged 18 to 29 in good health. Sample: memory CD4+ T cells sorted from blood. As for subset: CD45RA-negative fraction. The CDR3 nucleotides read TGTGCCAGCAGTTGGACGACGTTAGGGGTTACGCAGTATTTT. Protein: CASSWTTLGVTQYF.